The 5 T cell receptor beta chains listed next were all sequenced from one sample in a study of cytomegalovirus exposure and HLA in healthy donors. The PCR contained 60 Vbeta and 13 Jbeta primers. Only in-frame clones appear in the TCRdb table, and some are missing; sequencing was by immunoSEQ multiplex PCR. The table lists some 130,000 clones, 79% of them singletons. Specimen: PBMCs. The source is a middle-aged man in good health and CMV-seropositive.

The chain employs TRBV29-1 and TRBJ2-7; 8 nucleotides align to TRBD2. Germline trimming cut 2 bases from V and 2 bases from J; bases unmatched to any gene: 8. CDR1 and CDR2 (germline): SQVTM, ANQGSEA. CDR3 size: 15 residues. For the CDR3, the DNA is TGCAGCGTTGAATTTGAAACTAGCGGAACCTACGAGCAGTACTTC. This translates into CSVEFETSGTYEQYF.

This clone was counted between two and nine times. The rearrangement links TRBV29-1 to TRBJ1-2; D is undetermined. Trimming took off 7 bases at V and 2 bases at J, with 5 bases between the two ends. CDR3 length: 10 residues. CDR1 SQVTM and CDR2 ANQGSEA come from the germline V gene. The CDR3 is CSDNNYGYTF. As DNA, the CDR3 is TGCAGCGACAACAACTATGGCTACACCTTC.

The chain couples TRBV11-2 to TRBJ2-7; the match to TRBD1 covers 7 bases. J lost 4 bases, V lost 2 bases, and 8 bases had no gene match. The CDR3 runs 15 residues. Per the germline V gene, CDR1 is SGHAT and CDR2 is FQNNGV. The CDR3 sequence: CASSLSGTGEYEQYF. The DNA of the CDR3 is TGTGCCAGCAGCTTATCCGGTACAGGGGAGTACGAGCAGTACTTC.

The chain couples TRBV19 to TRBJ2-5, with TRBD1 as a possible D gene (5 bases). V was trimmed by 3 bases and J by 4 bases, leaving 9 bases between them. The germline CDR1 and CDR2 sequences are LNHDA and SQIVND (reference sequence). This CDR3 comprises 13 residues. CDR3 protein: CASSIQGLETQYF. The DNA of the CDR3 is TGTGCCAGTAGTATTCAGGGTCTAGAGACCCAGTACTTC. Drawing the rest from reference TRBV19 and TRBJ2-5, the complete variable domain is DGGITQSPKYLFRKEGQNVTLSCEQNLNHDAMYWYRQDPGQGLRLIYYSQIVNDFQKGDIAEGYSVSREKKESFPLTVTSAQKNPTAFYLCASSIQGLETQYFGPGTRLLVL.

The chain recombines TRBV27 with TRBJ2-5; no firm D call. Matching the DNA end better, TRBJ2-7 makes the J call doubtful. This CDR3 comprises 16 residues. CDR1 is MNHEY and CDR2 is SMNVEV in the germline V gene (reference sequence). The CDR3 spells CASSPIMVLETYEQYF. The CDR3 coding sequence is TGTGCCAGCAGTCCCATCATGGTTTTAGAAACCTACGAGCAGTACTTC.